The source of this T cell receptor (beta chain) is a study of human T cells and chemical hapten exposure. The CDR3 totals 19 residues. Germline V lookup: CDR1 MGHRA, CDR2 YSYEKL. The J segment lost 5 bases and the V segment lost 0 bases, leaving 11 bases of the junction unmatched. Time point indicated: patch test 1, 2 weeks after DPC sensitization. The treatment denotes: therapeutic diphenylcyclopropenone sensitization with weekly scalp DPC. Blood was collected ahead of every patch test applied. Study results and caveats: Controls formed significantly fewer large CDR3 similarity clusters than expanded TCRs did.

TCRdb recomputed calls from the RACE reads with MiXCR, one row per CDR3 protein. The table has roughly 160,000 distinct CDR3 sequences, 14% seen once. The sample holds a few counts of this clonotype. Its antigen is as yet unknown. This sequence joins TRBV4-1 and TRBJ2-5; 14 nucleotides line up with TRBD2. This receptor was identified in a woman between 25 and 40 years old with alopecia areata. Some clones in this sample may be carry-over from other donors' samples. The sequencing used whole blood, collected in connection with sensitization to the hapten diphenylcyclopropenone (DPC). As DNA, the CDR3 is TGCGCCAGCAGCCAAGATCCCCCGACTAGCGGGAGGGCTCTGGAGACCCAGTACTTC. Translating it yields CASSQDPPTSGRALETQYF.